The sample holds a few counts of the clone carrying this TCR beta chain. What it binds is unknown. These data originate in a study of T cells after yellow fever vaccination. For the study at large: Low-cell-number fractions underwent preparation using SMART-Seq v4 Ultra Low Input.

Between the trimmed V and J ends, which lost 0 bases and 8 bases, there was a span of 6 bases. CDR1 and CDR2 (germline): SGHNT, YYREEE (reference sequence). The CDR3 contains 13 residues. TCRdb itself ran the 5' RACE reads through MiXCR, one entry per CDR3 protein. The data show approximately 350,000 distinct CDR3 sequences, under 14% seen once. The study, taken as a whole, reports: Most clones from primary vaccination resurfaced after the booster (about 95% CD4, over 85% CD8).

The sample in question was PBMCs, obtained on the day of the first yellow fever vaccination. This clonotype was sampled from a man younger than 35 who received the YFV17D yellow fever vaccine. J is TRBJ1-6 and V is TRBV5-4, with D unresolved. The CDR3 sequence is CASSLAWDSPLHF. The CDR3 DNA follows: TGTGCCAGCAGCTTGGCTTGGGATTCACCCCTCCACTTT. Supplemented by reference TRBV5-4 and TRBJ1-6, the full variable domain reads ETGVTQSPTHLIKTRGQQVTLRCSSQSGHNTVSWYQQALGQGPQFIFQYYREEENGRGNFPPRFSGLQFPNYSSELNVNALELDDSALYLCASSLAWDSPLHFGNGTRLTVT.